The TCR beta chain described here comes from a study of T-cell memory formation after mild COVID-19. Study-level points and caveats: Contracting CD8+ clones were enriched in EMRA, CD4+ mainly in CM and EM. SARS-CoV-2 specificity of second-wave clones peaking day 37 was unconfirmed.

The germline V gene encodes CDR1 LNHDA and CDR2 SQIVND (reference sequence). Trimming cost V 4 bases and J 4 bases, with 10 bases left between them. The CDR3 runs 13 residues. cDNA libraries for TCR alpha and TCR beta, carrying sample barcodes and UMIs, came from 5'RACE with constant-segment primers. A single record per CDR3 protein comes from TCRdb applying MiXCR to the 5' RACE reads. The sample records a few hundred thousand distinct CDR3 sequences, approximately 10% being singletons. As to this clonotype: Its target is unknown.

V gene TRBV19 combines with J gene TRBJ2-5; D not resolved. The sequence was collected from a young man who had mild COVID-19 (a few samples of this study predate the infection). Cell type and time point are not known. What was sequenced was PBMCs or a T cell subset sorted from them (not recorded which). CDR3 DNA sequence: TGTGCCAGTAGTAAACAAGCGAGAGAGACCCAGTACTTC. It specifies CASSKQARETQYF.